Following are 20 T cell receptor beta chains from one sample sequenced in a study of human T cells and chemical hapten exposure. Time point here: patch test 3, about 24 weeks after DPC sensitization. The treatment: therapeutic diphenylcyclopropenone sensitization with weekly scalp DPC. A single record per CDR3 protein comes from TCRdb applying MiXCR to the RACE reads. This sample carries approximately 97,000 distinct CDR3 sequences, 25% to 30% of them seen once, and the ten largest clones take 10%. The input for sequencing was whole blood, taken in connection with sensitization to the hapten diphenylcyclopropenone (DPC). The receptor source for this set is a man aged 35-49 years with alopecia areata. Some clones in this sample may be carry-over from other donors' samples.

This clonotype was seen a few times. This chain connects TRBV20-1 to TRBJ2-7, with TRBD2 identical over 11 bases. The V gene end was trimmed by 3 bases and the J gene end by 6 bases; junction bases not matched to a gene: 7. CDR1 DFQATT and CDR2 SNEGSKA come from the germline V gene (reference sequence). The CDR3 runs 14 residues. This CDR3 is CSARKTSGKSEQYF. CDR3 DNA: TGCAGTGCTAGGAAGACTAGCGGGAAAAGCGAGCAGTACTTC.

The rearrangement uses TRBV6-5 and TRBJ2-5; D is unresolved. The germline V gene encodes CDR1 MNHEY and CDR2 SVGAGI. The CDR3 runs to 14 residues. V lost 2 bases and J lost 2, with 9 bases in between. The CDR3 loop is CASSYGPGQETQYF. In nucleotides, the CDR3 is TGTGCCAGCAGTTACGGTCCCGGACAAGAGACCCAGTACTTC.

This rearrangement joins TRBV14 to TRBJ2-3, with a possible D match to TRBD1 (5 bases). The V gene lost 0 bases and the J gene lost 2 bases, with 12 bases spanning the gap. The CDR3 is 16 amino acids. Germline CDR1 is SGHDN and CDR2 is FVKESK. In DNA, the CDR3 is TGTGCCAGCAGCCAAGACAGGGATTGGACCACAGATACGCAGTATTTT. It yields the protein CASSQDRDWTTDTQYF.

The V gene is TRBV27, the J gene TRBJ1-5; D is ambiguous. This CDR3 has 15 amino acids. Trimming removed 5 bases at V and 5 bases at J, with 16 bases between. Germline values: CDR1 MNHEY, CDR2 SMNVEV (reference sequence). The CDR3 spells CASSPYRQAHQPQHF. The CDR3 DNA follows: TGTGCCAGCAGTCCTTATCGTCAGGCTCATCAGCCCCAGCATTTT.

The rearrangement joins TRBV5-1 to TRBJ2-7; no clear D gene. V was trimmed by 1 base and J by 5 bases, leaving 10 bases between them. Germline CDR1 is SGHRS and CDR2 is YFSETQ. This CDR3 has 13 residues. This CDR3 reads CASSLRLRDEQYF. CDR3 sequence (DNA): TGCGCCAGCAGCTTGCGCCTGAGAGACGAGCAGTACTTC.

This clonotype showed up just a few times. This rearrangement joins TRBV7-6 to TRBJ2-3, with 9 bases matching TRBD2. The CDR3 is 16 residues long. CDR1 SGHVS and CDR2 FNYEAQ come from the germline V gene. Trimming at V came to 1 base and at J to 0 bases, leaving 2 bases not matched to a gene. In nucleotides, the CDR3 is TGTGCCAGCAGCTTAGGGACTAGCGAGAGCACAGATACGCAGTATTTT. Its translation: CASSLGTSESTDTQYF.

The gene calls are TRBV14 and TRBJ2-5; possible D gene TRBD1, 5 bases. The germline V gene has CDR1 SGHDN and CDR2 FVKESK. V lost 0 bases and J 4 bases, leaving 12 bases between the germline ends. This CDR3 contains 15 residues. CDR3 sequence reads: CASSQDRVLGETQYF. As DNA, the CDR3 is TGTGCCAGCAGCCAAGACAGGGTTTTGGGAGAGACCCAGTACTTC.

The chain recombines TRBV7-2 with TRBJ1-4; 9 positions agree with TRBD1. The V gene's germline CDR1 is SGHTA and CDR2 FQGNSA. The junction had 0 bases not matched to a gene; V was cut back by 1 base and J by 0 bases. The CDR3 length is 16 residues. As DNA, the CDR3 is TGTGCCAGCAGCTTAGACAGGGGGCCAACTAATGAAAAACTGTTTTTT. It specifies CASSLDRGPTNEKLFF.

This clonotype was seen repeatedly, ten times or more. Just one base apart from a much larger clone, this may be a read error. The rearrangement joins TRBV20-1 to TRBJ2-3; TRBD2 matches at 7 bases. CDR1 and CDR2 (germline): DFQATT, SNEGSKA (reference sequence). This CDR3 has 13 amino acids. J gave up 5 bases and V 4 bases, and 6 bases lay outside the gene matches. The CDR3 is CSATIGRRDTQYF. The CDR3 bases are TGCAGTGCTACGATCGGGAGGAGAGATACGCAGTATTTT.

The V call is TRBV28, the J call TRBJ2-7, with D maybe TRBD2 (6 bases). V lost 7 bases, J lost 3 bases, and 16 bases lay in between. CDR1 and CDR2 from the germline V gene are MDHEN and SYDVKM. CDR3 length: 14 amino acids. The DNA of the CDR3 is TGTGCCAGCACCCCGGTCGGGGGACTCTACGAGCAGTACTTC. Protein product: CASTPVGGLYEQYF.

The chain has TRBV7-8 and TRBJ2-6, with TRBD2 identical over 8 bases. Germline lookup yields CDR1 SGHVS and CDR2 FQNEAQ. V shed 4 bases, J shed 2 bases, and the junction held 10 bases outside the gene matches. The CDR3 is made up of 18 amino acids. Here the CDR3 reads CASSSWADSGTGANVLTF. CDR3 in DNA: TGTGCCAGCAGCTCTTGGGCGGATAGCGGGACTGGGGCCAACGTCCTGACTTTC.

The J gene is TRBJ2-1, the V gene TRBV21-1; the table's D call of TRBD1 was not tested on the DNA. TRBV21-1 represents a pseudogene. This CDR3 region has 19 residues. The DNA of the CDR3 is TGTGCCAGCAGCAAATTGGACAGGGGGTGGCGGGTAGCCTACAATGAGCAGTTCTTC. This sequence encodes CASSKLDRGWRVAYNEQFF.

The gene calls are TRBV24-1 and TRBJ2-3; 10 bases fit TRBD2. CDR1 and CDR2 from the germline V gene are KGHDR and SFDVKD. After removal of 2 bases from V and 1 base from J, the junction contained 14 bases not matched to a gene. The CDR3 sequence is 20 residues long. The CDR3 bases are TGTGCCACCAGTGATTACGCTAGCGGGAGAGGAGACAAGCGCACAGATACGCAGTATTTT. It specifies CATSDYASGRGDKRTDTQYF.

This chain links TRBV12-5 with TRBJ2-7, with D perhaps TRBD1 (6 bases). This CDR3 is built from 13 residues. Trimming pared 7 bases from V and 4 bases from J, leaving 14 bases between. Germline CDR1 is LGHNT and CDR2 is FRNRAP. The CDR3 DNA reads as TGTGCTAGTGCCCTGGACAGCCCTTACGAGCAGTACTTC. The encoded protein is CASALDSPYEQYF. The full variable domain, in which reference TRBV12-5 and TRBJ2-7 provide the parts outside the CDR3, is DARVTQTPRHKVTEMGQEVTMRCQPILGHNTVFWYRQTMMQGLELLAYFRNRAPLDDSGMPKDRFSAEMPDATLATLKIQPSEPRDSAVYFCASALDSPYEQYFGPGTRLTVT.

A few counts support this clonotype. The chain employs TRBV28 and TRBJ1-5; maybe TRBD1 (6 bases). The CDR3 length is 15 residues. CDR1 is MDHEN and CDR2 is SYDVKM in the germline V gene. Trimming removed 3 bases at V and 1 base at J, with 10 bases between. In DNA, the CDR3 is TGTGCCAGCAGTTTTATAGGGGGAAGCAATCAGCCCCAGCATTTT. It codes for CASSFIGGSNQPQHF. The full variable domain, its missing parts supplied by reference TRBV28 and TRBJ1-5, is DVKVTQSSRYLVKRTGEKVFLECVQDMDHENMFWYRQDPGLGLRLIYFSYDVKMKEKGDIPEGYSVSREKKERFSLILESASTNQTSMYLCASSFIGGSNQPQHFGDGTRLSIL.

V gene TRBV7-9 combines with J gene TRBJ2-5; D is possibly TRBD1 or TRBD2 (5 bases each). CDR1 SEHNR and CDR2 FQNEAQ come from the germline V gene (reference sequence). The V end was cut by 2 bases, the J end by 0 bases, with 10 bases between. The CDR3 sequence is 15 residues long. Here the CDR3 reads CASSLSSGHQETQYF. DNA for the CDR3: TGTGCCAGCAGCTTATCATCGGGACACCAAGAGACCCAGTACTTC.

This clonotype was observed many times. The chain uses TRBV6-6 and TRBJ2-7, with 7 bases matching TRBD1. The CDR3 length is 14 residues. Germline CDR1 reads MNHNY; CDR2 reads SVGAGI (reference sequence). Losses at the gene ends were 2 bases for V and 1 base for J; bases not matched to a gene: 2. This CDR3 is CASSYGTESYEQYF. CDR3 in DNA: TGTGCCAGCAGTTACGGGACAGAGTCCTACGAGCAGTACTTC.

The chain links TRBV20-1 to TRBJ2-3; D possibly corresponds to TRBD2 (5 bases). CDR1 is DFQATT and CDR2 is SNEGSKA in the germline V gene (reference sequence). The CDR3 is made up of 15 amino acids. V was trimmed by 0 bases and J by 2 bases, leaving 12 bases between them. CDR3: CSARDEDFFTDTQYF. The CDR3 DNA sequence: TGCAGTGCTAGAGATGAGGACTTTTTCACAGATACGCAGTATTTT.

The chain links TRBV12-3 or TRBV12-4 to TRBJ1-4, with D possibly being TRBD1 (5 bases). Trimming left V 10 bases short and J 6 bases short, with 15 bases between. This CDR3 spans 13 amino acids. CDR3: CATNRGVHEKLFF. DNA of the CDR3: TGTGCCACCAATCGGGGGGTACATGAAAAACTGTTTTTT.

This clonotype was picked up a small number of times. CDR3 protein: CASGAVRESGYTF. CDR3 DNA sequence: TGTGCCAGCGGGGCGGTGAGGGAGTCTGGCTACACCTTC. The genes are TRBV2 and TRBJ1-2; D might be TRBD1 (5 bases). Trimming took 8 bases from V and 7 from J, leaving 17 bases between them. The CDR3 runs 13 residues. CDR1 and CDR2 (germline): SNHLY, FYNNEI.